This TCR beta chain originates from a study of regulatory T cells in long-lasting Graves disease. Time point of the sample: newly diagnosed GD, antithyroid drugs for less than 3 months. The TCR library used RNA extracted from PBMCs. Sequencing libraries for TCR beta were prepared with iRepertoire HTBI primers and Arm-PCR of CDR3 regions. Source study methods: Gene usage covered 62 TRBV and 13 to 15 TRBJ segments. Via MiXCR, TCRdb re-called the multiplex PCR reads, giving one row per CDR3 protein. None of the V and J calls come from the authors' own analysis; TCRdb made them. The sample holds over 450,000 distinct CDR3 sequences, 12% seen once. This clonotype was seen only a few times. Germline V gene sequence: CDR1 SNHLY, CDR2 FYNNEI. This CDR3 contains 15 residues. The V gene lost 5 bases and the J gene lost 1 base, with 9 bases spanning the gap. These data were also filed under a second study, of T cells in Graves' hyperthyroidism and ophthalmopathy. That work states: Blood held most thyroid clonotypes expanded above 0.001 frequency.

This chain joins TRBV2 and TRBJ2-6; D gene ambiguous. This material consisted of peripheral blood mononuclear cells (PBMCs), taken at new diagnosis, from a patient treated with antithyroid drugs. This clonotype was sampled from a young woman with Graves disease. This chain's CDR3 is CASSYGWSGANVLTF. DNA for the CDR3: TGTGCCAGCAGTTATGGGTGGTCTGGGGCCAACGTCCTGACTTTC.